Each of the 10 T cell receptor beta chains below was sequenced from the same sample in a study of blood T cell dynamics during melanoma immunotherapy. Sequenced by immunoSEQ multiplex PCR; TCRdb stores in-frame clones only, minus some. Among over 10,000 clones listed, about 91% were seen once. Time point: pre-treatment baseline. The sample here was effector memory CD8+ T cells from blood, taken from a patient treated with checkpoint blockade. The receptor set was obtained from a human donor with melanoma.

The chain carries TRBV6-5 and TRBJ2-1, with D possibly matching TRBD2 (5 bases). From germline, CDR1 is MNHEY and CDR2 SVGAGI. V lost 2 bases and J 4 bases, leaving 12 bases between the germline ends. The CDR3 runs 15 residues. The CDR3 protein is CASSYANDYYNEQFF. DNA of the CDR3: TGTGCCAGCAGTTACGCCAACGACTATTACAATGAGCAGTTCTTC.

This sequence joins TRBV27 and TRBJ2-7; a weak D match, TRBD1 (5 bases). V lost 6 bases to trimming and J lost 1 base, with 13 bases between them. CDR3 length equals 14 residues. Germline CDR1 and CDR2: MNHEY and SMNVEV (reference sequence). CDR3 in DNA: TGTGCCAGCAGATTCAGGGAAGAATCCTACGAGCAGTACTTC. It encodes CASRFREESYEQYF.

The DNA of the CDR3 is TGTGCTAGTGGTTTGGTCCTATACGGGAGGCCCAACTACAATGAGCAGTTCTTC. It translates to CASGLVLYGRPNYNEQFF. The chain joins TRBV12-5 to TRBJ2-1; TRBD2 aligns across 7 bases. The CDR3 runs 18 residues. Germline V CDR1 and CDR2: LGHNT, FRNRAP. J gave up 3 bases and V 0 bases, and 11 bases lay outside the gene matches.

The V and J genes are TRBV7-9 and TRBJ1-2, with a possible D match to TRBD1 (5 bases). Trimming removed 5 bases from V and 8 bases from J, with 12 bases in between. Germline assignment: CDR1 SEHNR and CDR2 FQNEAQ (reference sequence). The CDR3 extends over 12 amino acids. The CDR3, as DNA: TGTGCCAGCAGCACCGGGGCGGGCGGCTACACCTTC. Translated, it gives CASSTGAGGYTF.

The CDR3 DNA follows: TGTGCCAGCAGCTTAAACTGGGCAGGGGGCAACACTGAAGCTTTCTTT. As protein: CASSLNWAGGNTEAFF. The V gene is TRBV7-2, the J gene TRBJ1-1, with TRBD1 matching over 8 bases. Germline V CDR1 and CDR2: SGHTA, FQGNSA. The junction had 7 bases not matched to a gene; V was cut back by 2 bases and J by 2 bases. This CDR3 spans 16 amino acids. Filled out from reference TRBV7-2 and TRBJ1-1, the complete variable domain reads GAGVSQSPSNKVTEKGKDVELRCDPISGHTALYWYRQSLGQGLEFLIYFQGNSAPDKSGLPSDRFSAERTGGSVSTLTIQRTQQEDSAVYLCASSLNWAGGNTEAFFGQGTRLTVV.

V is TRBV19 and J is TRBJ2-5; D may be TRBD2 (6 bases). TRBJ2-7 explains the end of the DNA better; the J call may be wrong. The CDR3 is 12 residues long. The V gene's germline CDR1 is LNHDA and CDR2 SQIVND (reference sequence). The CDR3 here is CASSGGTYEQYF. CDR3 coding DNA: TGTGCCAGTAGTGGCGGGACCTACGAGCAGTACTTC.

The chain has TRBV19 and TRBJ2-7; 8 bases match TRBD1. Germline assignment: CDR1 LNHDA and CDR2 SQIVND (reference sequence). Germline trimming cut 7 bases from V and 2 bases from J; bases unmatched to any gene: 10. The CDR3 runs to 15 residues. The CDR3 region is CASTSQGATTYEQYF. CDR3 nucleotides: TGTGCCAGTACCTCTCAGGGGGCCACTACCTACGAGCAGTACTTC.

This chain uses TRBV7-2 with TRBJ1-3; TRBD1 is a possible D gene (5 bases). Germline CDR1 is SGHTA and CDR2 is FQGNSA. This CDR3 contains 16 residues. The ends were cut back, 3 bases at V and 0 bases at J, with 12 bases in the middle. In DNA form, the CDR3 reads TGTGCCAGCAGCTTCGGGGGGGACTACTCTGGAAACACCATATATTTT. Its protein is CASSFGGDYSGNTIYF.

The chain couples TRBV28 to TRBJ2-7; D tentatively fits TRBD1 or TRBD2 (5 bases each). V lost 1 base, J lost 5 bases, and 15 bases lay in between. CDR1 and CDR2 from the germline V gene are MDHEN and SYDVKM. This CDR3 comprises 15 residues. DNA of the CDR3: TGTGCCAGCAGTTTATTCCGGGCAGGGAGTAACGAGCAGTACTTC. Its protein is CASSLFRAGSNEQYF.

The gene calls are TRBV27 and TRBJ2-7; 7 nucleotides match TRBD2. The trim removed 5 bases at V and 2 bases at J, leaving 3 bases unmatched. This CDR3 is built from 13 residues. CDR1 and CDR2 from the germline V gene are MNHEY and SMNVEV (reference sequence). CDR3 sequence reads: CASSPGGTYEQYF. CDR3 nucleotides: TGTGCCAGCAGTCCCGGGGGGACCTACGAGCAGTACTTC.